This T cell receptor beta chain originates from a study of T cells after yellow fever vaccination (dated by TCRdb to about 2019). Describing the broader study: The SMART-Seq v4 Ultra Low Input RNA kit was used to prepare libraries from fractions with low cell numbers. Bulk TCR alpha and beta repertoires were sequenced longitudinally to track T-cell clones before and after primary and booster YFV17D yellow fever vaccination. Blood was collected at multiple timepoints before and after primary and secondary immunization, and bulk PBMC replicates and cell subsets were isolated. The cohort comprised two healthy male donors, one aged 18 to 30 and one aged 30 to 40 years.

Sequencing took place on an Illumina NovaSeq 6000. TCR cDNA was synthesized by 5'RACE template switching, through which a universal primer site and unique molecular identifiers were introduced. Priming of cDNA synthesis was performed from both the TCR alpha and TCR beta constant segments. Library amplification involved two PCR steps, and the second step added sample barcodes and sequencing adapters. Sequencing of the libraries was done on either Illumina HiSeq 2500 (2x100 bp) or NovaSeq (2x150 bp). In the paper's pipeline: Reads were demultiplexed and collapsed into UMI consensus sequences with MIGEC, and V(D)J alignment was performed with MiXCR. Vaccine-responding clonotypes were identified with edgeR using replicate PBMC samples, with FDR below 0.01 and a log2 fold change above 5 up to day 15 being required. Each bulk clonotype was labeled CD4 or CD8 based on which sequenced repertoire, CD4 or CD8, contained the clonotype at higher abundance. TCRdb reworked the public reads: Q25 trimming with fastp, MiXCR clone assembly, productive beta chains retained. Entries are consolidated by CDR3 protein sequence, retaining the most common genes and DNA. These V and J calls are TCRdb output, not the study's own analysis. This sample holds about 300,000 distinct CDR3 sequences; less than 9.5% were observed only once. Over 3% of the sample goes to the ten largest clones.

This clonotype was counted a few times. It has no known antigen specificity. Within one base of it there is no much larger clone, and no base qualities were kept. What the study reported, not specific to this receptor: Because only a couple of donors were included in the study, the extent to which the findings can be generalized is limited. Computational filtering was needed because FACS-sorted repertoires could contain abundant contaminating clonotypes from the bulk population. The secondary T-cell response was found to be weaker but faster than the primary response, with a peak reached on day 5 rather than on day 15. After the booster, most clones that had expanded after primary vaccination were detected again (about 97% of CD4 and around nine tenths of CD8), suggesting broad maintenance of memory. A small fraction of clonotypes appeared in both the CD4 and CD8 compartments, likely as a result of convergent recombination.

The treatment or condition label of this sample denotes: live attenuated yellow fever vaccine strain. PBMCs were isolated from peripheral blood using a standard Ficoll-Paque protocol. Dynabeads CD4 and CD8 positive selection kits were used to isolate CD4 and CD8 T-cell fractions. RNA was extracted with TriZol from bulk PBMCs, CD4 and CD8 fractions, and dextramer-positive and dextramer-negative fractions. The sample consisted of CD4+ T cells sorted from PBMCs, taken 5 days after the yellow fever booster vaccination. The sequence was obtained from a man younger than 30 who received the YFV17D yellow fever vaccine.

Read as DNA, the sequence is TGCGCCAGCAGCTCGGGACAGAGTCATTCACCCCTCCACTTT. This codes for CASSSGQSHSPLHF. Rearrangement joined TRBV5-1 to TRBJ1-6, and TRBD1 aligns with 7 junction nucleotides. The CDR3 holds 14 amino acids from the cysteine to the phenylalanine. Kept here is only the CDR3 DNA, which spans 42 bases and is read in frame from base 1. Compared with germline, V lacks 3 bases and J lacks 8 bases; bases without a gene match: 5. CDR1 and CDR2 are read off the germline V gene as SGHRS and YFSETQ.